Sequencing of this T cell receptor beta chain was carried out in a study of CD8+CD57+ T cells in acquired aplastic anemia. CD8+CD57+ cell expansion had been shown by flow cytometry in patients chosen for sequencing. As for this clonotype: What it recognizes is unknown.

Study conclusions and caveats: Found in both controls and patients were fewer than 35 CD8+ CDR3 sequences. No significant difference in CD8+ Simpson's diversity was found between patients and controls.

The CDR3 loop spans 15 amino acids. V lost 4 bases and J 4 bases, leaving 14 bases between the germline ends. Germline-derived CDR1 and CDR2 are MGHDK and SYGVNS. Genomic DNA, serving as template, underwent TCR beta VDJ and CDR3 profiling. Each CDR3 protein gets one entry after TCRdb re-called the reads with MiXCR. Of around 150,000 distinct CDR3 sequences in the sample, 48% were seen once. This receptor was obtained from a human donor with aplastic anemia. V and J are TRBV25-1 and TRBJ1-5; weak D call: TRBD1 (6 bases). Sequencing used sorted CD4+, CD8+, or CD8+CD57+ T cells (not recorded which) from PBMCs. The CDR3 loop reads CASSGTGSGNQPQHF. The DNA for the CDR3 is TGTGCCAGCAGTGGTACAGGGTCTGGGAATCAGCCCCAGCATTTT.